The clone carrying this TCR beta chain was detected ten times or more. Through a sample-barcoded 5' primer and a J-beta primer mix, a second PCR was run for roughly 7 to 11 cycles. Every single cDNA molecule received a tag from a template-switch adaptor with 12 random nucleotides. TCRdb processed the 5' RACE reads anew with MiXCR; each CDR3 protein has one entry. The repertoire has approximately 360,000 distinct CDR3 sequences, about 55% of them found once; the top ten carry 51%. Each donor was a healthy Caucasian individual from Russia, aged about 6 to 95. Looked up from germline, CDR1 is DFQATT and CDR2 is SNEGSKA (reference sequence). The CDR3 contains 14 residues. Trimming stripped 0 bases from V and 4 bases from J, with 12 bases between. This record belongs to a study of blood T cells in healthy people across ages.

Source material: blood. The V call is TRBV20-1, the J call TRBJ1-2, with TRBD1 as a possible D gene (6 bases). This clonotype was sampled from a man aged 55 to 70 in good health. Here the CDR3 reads CSARDPTGIYGYTF. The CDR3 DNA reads TGCAGTGCTAGAGACCCAACAGGGATCTATGGCTACACCTTC.